This T cell receptor beta chain was recorded in a study of blood T cell repertoires in COVID-19. The protocol was immunoSEQ multiplex PCR, while the TCRdb copy is restricted to in-frame clones and leaves out a portion. The table includes approximately 480,000 clones, approximately 92% detected once. Germline CDR1 reads SGHAT; CDR2 reads FQNNGV. V was pared by 5 bases and J by 4 bases, with 8 bases of the junction left unmatched. This CDR3 region has 15 residues. Sequenced material: peripheral blood. This clonotype originated in a man between 18 and 35 years old with COVID-19, enrolled during active disease. The chain recombines TRBV11-2 with TRBJ2-7; 10 positions match TRBD2. The CDR3 spells CASSAGLAEIYEQYF. The CDR3, as DNA: TGTGCCAGCAGCGCCGGACTAGCGGAAATATACGAGCAGTACTTC.